One and the same sample provided the 4 T cell receptor beta chains below, sequenced in a study of identifying expanded T cells in peripheral blood. Assay used: immunoSEQ multiplex PCR; TCRdb lists only in-frame clones, some missing. This sample has under 150,000 clones, with about 86% found just once. Sequenced sample: blood. The receptors were gathered from a person aged 18 to 75 in good health.

V and J are TRBV16 and TRBJ2-3; 7 bases are a match to TRBD2. CDR1 and CDR2 (germline): KGHSY, FQNENV. This CDR3 is built from 13 residues. V lost 8 bases to trimming and J lost 10 bases; unmatched junction nucleotides: 12. CDR3 loop: CASGGGTRGPQYF. The CDR3 nucleotides are TGTGCCAGCGGCGGGGGTACTCGGGGTCCGCAGTATTTT. The variable domain in full, with the rest retrieved from reference TRBV16 and TRBJ2-3, is GEEVAQTPKHLVRGEGQKAKLYCAPIKGHSYVFWYQQVLKNEFKFLISFQNENVFDETGMPKERFSAKCLPNSPCSLEIQATKLEDSAVYFCASGGGTRGPQYFGPGTRLTVL.

The V gene is TRBV28, the J gene TRBJ1-4; D might be TRBD1 (5 bases). The CDR3 length is 15 residues. Trimming stripped 4 bases from V and 4 bases from J, with 13 bases between. The germline gives CDR1 MDHEN, CDR2 SYDVKM. CDR3 sequence reads: CASSSPWGSNEKLFF. CDR3 nucleotides: TGTGCCAGCAGTTCCCCTTGGGGCAGTAATGAAAAACTGTTTTTT.

This clone occurred a few times. The chain recombines TRBV19 with TRBJ1-4; D gene unclear. The CDR3 consists of 15 residues. Trimming left V 5 bases short and J 5 bases short, with 15 bases between. Per the germline V gene, CDR1 is LNHDA and CDR2 is SQIVND (reference sequence). The CDR3 DNA sequence: TGTGCCAGTAGTCCCGGATCAGTCTTCAATGAAAAACTGTTTTTT. Translated: CASSPGSVFNEKLFF.

The chain has TRBV19 and TRBJ2-7; 10 bases align to TRBD2. CDR1 and CDR2 from the germline V gene are LNHDA and SQIVND (reference sequence). The CDR3 length is 15 residues. V shed 2 bases, J shed 4 bases, and the junction held 5 bases outside the gene matches. The CDR3 region is CASSISSGSIYEQYF. As DNA, the CDR3 is TGTGCCAGTAGTATATCTAGCGGGAGTATATACGAGCAGTACTTC.